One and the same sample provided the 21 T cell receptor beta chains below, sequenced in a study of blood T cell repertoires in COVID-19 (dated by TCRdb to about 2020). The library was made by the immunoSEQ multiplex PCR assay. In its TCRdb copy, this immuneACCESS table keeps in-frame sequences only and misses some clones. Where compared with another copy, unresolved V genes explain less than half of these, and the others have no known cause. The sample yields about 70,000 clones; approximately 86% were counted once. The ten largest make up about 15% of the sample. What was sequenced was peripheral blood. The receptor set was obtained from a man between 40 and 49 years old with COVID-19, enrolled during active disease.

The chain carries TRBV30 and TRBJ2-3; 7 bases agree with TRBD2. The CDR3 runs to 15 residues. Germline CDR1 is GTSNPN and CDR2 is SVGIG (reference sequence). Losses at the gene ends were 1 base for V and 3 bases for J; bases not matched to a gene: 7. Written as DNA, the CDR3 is TGTGCCTGGAGTGCCAATAGCGGGCTTACAGATACGCAGTATTTT. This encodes CAWSANSGLTDTQYF.

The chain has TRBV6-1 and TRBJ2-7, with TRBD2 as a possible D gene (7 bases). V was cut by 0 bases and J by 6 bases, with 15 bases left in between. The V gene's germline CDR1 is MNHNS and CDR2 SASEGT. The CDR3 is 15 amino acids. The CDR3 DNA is TGTGCCAGCAGTGAAGCGATAGGGGGGAGGGGCGAGCAGTACTTC. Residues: CASSEAIGGRGEQYF.

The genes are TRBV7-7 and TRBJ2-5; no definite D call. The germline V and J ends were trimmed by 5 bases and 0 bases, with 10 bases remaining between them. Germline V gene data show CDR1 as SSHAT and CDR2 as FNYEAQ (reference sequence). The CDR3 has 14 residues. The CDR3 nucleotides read TGTGCCAGCAGCCATATAACGGACCAAGAGACCCAGTACTTC. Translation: CASSHITDQETQYF.

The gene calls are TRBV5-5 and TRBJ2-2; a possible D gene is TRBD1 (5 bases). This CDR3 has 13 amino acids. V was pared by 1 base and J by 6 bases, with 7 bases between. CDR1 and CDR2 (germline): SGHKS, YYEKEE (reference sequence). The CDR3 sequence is CASSLLGPGELFF. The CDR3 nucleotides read TGTGCCAGCAGCTTGCTGGGGCCCGGGGAGCTGTTTTTT.

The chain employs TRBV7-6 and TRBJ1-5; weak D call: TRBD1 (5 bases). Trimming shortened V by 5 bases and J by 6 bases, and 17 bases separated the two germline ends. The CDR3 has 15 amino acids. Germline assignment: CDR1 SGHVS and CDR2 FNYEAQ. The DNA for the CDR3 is TGTGCCAGCAGCCCGGGTGGGGGAGGCGGTCAGCCCCAGCATTTT. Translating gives CASSPGGGGGQPQHF.

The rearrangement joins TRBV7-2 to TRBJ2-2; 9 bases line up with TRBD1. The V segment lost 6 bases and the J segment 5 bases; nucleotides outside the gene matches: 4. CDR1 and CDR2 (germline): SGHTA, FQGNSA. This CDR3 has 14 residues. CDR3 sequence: CASRTGQGTGELFF. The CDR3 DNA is TGTGCCAGCAGGACGGGACAGGGTACCGGGGAGCTGTTTTTT.

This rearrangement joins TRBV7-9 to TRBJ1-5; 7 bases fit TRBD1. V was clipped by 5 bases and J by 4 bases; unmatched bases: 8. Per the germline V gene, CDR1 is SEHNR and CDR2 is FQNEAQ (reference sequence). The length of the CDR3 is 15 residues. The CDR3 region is CASSPRGTANQPQHF. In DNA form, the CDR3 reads TGTGCCAGCAGCCCGAGAGGGACAGCTAATCAGCCCCAGCATTTT.

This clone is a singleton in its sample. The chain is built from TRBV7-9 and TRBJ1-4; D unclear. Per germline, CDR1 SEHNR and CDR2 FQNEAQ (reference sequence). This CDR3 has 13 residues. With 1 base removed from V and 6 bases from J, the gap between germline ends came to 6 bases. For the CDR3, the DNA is TGTGCCAGCAGCTTAGACGTAGATGAAAAACTGTTTTTT. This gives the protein CASSLDVDEKLFF.

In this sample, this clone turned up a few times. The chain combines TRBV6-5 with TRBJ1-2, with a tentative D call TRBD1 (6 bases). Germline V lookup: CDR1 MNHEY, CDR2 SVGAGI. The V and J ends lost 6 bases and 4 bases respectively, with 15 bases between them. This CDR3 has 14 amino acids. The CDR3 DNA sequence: TGTGCCAGCAGAGACCCAGGGGCCGGCTATGGCTACACCTTC. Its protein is CASRDPGAGYGYTF.

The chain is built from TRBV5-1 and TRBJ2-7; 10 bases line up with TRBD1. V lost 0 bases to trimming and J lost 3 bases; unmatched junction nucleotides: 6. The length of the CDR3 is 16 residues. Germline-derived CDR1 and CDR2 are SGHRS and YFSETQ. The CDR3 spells CASSLGPGTGDYEQYF. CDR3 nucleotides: TGCGCCAGCAGCTTGGGACCCGGGACAGGGGACTACGAGCAGTACTTC.

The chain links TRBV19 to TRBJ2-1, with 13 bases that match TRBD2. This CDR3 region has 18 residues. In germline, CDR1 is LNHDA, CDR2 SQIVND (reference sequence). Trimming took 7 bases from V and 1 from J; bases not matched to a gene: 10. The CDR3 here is CASTQGLAGAGSYNEQFF. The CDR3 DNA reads TGTGCCAGTACCCAAGGACTAGCGGGGGCGGGGTCCTACAATGAGCAGTTCTTC.

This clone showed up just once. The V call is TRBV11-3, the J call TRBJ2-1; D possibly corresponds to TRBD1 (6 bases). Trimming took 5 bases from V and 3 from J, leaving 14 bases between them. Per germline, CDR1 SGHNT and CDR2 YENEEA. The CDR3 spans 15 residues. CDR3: CASSLQGGGYNEQFF. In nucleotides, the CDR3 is TGTGCCAGCAGCCTACAGGGTGGGGGCTACAATGAGCAGTTCTTC.

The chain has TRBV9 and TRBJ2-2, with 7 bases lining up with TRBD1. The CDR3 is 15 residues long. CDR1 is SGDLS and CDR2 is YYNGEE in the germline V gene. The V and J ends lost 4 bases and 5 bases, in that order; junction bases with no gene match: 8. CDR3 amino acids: CASSPETGRTGELFF. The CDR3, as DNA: TGTGCCAGCAGCCCCGAGACAGGGAGAACCGGGGAGCTGTTTTTT.

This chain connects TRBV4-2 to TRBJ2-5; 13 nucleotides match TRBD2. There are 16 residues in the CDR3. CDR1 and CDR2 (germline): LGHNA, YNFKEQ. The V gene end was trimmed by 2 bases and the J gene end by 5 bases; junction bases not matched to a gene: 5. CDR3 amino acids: CASSQTSGGALETQYF. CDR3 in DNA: TGTGCCAGCAGCCAAACTAGCGGGGGGGCCTTGGAGACCCAGTACTTC.

CDR3 region: CASGTGYHQPQHF. As DNA, the CDR3 is TGTGCCAGCGGGACAGGGTACCATCAGCCCCAGCATTTT. The V gene is TRBV6-5, the J gene TRBJ1-5, with TRBD1 matching over 9 bases. There are 13 residues in the CDR3. Per the germline V gene, CDR1 is MNHEY and CDR2 is SVGAGI. The J segment lost 5 bases and the V segment lost 8 bases, leaving 4 bases of the junction unmatched.

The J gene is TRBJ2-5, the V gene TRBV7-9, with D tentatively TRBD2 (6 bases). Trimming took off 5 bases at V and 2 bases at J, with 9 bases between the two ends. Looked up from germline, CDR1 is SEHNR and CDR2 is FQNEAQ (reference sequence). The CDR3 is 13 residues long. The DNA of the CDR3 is TGTGCCAGCAGCATGGGACTGCAAGAGACCCAGTACTTC. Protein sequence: CASSMGLQETQYF.

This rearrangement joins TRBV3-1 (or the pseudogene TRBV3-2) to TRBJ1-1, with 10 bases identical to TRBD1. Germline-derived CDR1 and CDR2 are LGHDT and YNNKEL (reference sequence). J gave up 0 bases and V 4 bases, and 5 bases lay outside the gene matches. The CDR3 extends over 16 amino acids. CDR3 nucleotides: TGTGCCAGCAGCCCGGACAGGGGGGGATTGAACACTGAAGCTTTCTTT. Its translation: CASSPDRGGLNTEAFF.

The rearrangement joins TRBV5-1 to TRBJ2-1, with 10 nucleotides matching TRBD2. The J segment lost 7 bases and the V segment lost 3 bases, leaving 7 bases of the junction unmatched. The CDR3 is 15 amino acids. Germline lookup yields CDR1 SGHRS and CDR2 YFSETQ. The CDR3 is CASSWSGGAGNEQFF. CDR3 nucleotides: TGCGCCAGCAGCTGGAGCGGGGGGGCCGGGAATGAGCAGTTCTTC. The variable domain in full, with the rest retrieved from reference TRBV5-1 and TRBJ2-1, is KAGVTQTPRYLIKTRGQQVTLSCSPISGHRSVSWYQQTPGQGLQFLFEYFSETQRNKGNFPGRFSGRQFSNSRSEMNVSTLELGDSALYLCASSWSGGAGNEQFFGPGTRLTVL.

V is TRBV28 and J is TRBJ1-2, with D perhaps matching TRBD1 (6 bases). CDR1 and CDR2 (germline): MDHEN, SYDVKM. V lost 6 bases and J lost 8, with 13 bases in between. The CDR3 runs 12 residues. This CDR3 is CASRQGRRGYTF. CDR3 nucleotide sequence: TGTGCCAGCAGACAGGGAAGGAGAGGCTACACCTTC.

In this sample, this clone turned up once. The CDR3 reads CASLGQGEINEQFF. The CDR3 DNA follows: TGTGCCAGCCTGGGACAGGGGGAGATCAATGAGCAGTTCTTC. This rearrangement joins TRBV2 to TRBJ2-1, with TRBD1 matching 11 bases. From germline, CDR1 is SNHLY and CDR2 FYNNEI. The CDR3 contains 14 residues. With V trimmed by 8 bases and J by 6 bases, 6 bases remained unmatched. The full variable domain, in which reference TRBV2 and TRBJ2-1 provide the parts outside the CDR3, is EPEVTQTPSHQVTQMGQEVILRCVPISNHLYFYWYRQILGQKVEFLVSFYNNEISEKSEIFDDQFSVERPDGSNFTLKIRSTKLEDSAMYFCASLGQGEINEQFFGPGTRLTVL.

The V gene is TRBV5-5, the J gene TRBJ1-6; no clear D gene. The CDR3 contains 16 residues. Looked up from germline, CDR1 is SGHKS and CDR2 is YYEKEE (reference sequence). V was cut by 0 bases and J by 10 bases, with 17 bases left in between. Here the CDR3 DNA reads TGTGCCAGCAGCTTGGAGGGAGGCTGGGCACTCTCACCCCTCCACTTT. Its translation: CASSLEGGWALSPLHF.